This TCR beta chain was sequenced for a study of T cells expressing NK-cell markers. The overall study: Among the eight sequenced donors, seven tested HCMV-seropositive and one tested seronegative.

Study conclusions and caveats: The CD3+CD56-NKG2C+ fraction of a handful of donors was also led by these clonotypes.

Of note for this clonotype: Its antigen is unknown.

With UMIs, 5'RACE template switching was used to make TCR beta cDNA. TCRdb reprocessed the 5' RACE reads, keeping one entry per CDR3 protein, no DNA. The ten most abundant clones cover around a tenth of a sample with fewer than 400,000 distinct CDR3 sequences. The sequenced material came from blood T cells: a sorted CD56 or NKG2C T cell subset, CD4+ or CD8+ T cells, or bulk PBMC T cells (not recorded which). The origin of this receptor is a woman between 45 and 60 years old in good health.

This CDR3 is CASTLGVNQPQHF. This chain joins TRBV6-5 and TRBJ1-5. Germline V gene data show CDR1 as MNHEY and CDR2 as SVGAGI. CDR3 length: 13 amino acids.